The subject of this entry is one TCR delta chain. Its matching antigen is unknown. This CDR3 is 19 amino acids long. Losses at the gene ends were 3 bases for V and 4 bases for J; bases not matched to a gene: 16. CDR1 is TSWWSYY and CDR2 is QGS in the germline V gene. The template was reverse-transcribed extracted RNA. Multiplex PCR used pooled V-gene forward primers and a constant-region reverse primer to amplify CDR3s. TCRdb re-called the multiplex PCR reads with CATT. The repertoire holds more than 50,000 delta-chain clones, with approximately 15% as singletons. The data derive from a study of Vδ1+ human thymocytes. Findings of the study overall: The authors advised highly purified populations and single-cell validation. Despite high sort purity, roughly 19% of thymic T cell receptor delta sequences were Vdelta2. Highly polyclonal TRG and TRD repertoires with Gaussian CDR3 length distributions appeared in thymus.

After alphabeta T cell depletion, CD3+ Vdelta1+ Vdelta2- thymocytes were sorted. Vdelta1+ thymocyte sorts reached between roughly 96% and 99.6% purity. V gene TRDV1 combines with J gene TRDJ1; the match to TRDD3 covers 11 bases. The origin of this receptor is a boy in the first two years of life who had congenital heart surgery. The sequencing input was Vdelta1+ gamma-delta thymocytes from the thymus. Documented subset: FACS-sorted CD3+ TCRalphabeta- TCRVdelta1+ TCRVdelta2- thymocytes. CDR3 protein: CALGDYSYKSGGYFDKLIF. CDR3 in DNA: TGTGCTCTTGGGGATTATTCCTATAAGTCTGGGGGATACTTCGATAAACTCATCTTT.